Listed below are T cell receptor beta chains from one sample, sequenced in a study of metastatic and nonmetastatic thyroid tumors. Using MiXCR, TCRdb reanalyzed the PCR reads. Of tens of thousands of clones in the sample, roughly 18% were seen once. Sequenced material: blood. These receptor sequences come from a female donor with papillary thyroid cancer or a benign thyroid nodule (not recorded which). Some clones in this sample may be carry-over from other donors' samples. The CDR3 runs from the conserved cysteine through the conserved F or W. D genes are given only for firm matches. Size is omitted from some rows. Given values are once, few, many or a class for expanded clones.

V gene	CDR3 length	clone size	D gene	J gene	CDR3 protein	CDR3 DNA
TRBV12-3/TRBV12-4	16	medium-sized	-	TRBJ2-2	CASSDLGALGAGELFF	TGTGCCAGCAGTGACCTGGGGGCCCTTGGGGCCGGGGAGCTGTTTTTT
TRBV24-1	14	many	-	TRBJ1-1	CATSDAAKEAEAFF	TGTGCCACCAGTGACGCTGCCAAGGAGGCTGAAGCTTTCTTT
TRBV20-1	15	many	-	TRBJ1-1	CSADPQDRLNTEAFF	TGCAGTGCCGATCCTCAGGACAGACTTAACACTGAAGCTTTCTTT
TRBV20-1	14	many	-	TRBJ1-5	CSVRNRDLWQPQHF	TGCAGTGTCAGGAATCGGGATTTGTGGCAGCCCCAGCATTTT
TRBV30	13	once	-	TRBJ2-7	CAWSVVSHYEQYF	TGTGCCTGGAGTGTAGTGTCCCACTACGAGCAGTACTTC
TRBV24-1	15	many	-	TRBJ2-5	CATSDAGALQETQYF	TGTGCCACCAGTGACGCCGGGGCCCTCCAAGAGACCCAGTACTTC
TRBV6-1	15	many	TRBD2	TRBJ2-3	CASRGLAGPTDTQYF	TGTGCCAGCAGAGGACTAGCGGGACCCACAGATACGCAGTATTTT
TRBV19	15	few	TRBD2	TRBJ2-1	CATQKHERENSEQFF	TGTGCCACTCAGAAACACGAGCGGGAAAACTCGGAGCAGTTCTTC
TRBV4-2	18	many	TRBD2	TRBJ2-7	CASSRTTGRGLAAYEQYF	TGTGCCAGCAGCAGAACGACAGGCCGCGGACTAGCGGCCTACGAGCAGTACTTC
TRBV5-5	17	many	TRBD1	TRBJ2-5	CASSWGRDSTGGETQYF	TGTGCCAGCAGCTGGGGGAGGGACTCGACAGGGGGGGAGACCCAGTACTTC
TRBV4-1	15	many	-	TRBJ2-3	CASSQPIISTDTQYF	TGCGCCAGCAGCCAACCTATTATTAGCACAGATACGCAGTATTTT
TRBV6-6	19	many	-	TRBJ1-1	CASSRQSVIPSFVNTEAFF	TGTGCCAGCAGTAGACAGTCTGTGATTCCCTCTTTCGTGAACACTGAAGCTTTCTTT
TRBV5-1	16	-	TRBD2	TRBJ2-7	CASSLVASGRAYEQYF	TGCGCCAGCAGCTTGGTGGCTAGCGGGAGGGCCTACGAGCAGTACTTC
TRBV19	13	-	-	TRBJ1-2	CASSEQGWGVYTF	TGTGCCAGTAGTGAACAGGGTTGGGGTGTCTACACCTTC
TRBV20-1	10	-	-	TRBJ2-7	CSASGYEQYF	TGCAGTGCTAGTGGGTACGAGCAGTACTTC
TRBV7-8	17	many	-	TRBJ2-5	CASSLFEARTYQETQCF	TGTGCCAGCAGCTTATTTGAGGCTAGAACGTACCAAGAGACCCAGTGCTTC
TRBV20-1	16	-	-	TRBJ1-5	CSASVPGVISNQPQHF	TGCAGTGCTAGCGTCCCAGGGGTAATTAGCAATCAGCCCCAGCATTTT
TRBV29-1	12	many	-	TRBJ1-3	CSAQLSGNTIYF	TGCAGCGCGCAACTCTCTGGAAACACCATATATTTT
TRBV3-1	15	many	TRBD1	TRBJ1-1	CASSQAPGQHTEAFF	TGTGCCAGCAGCCAGGCCCCGGGACAGCACACTGAAGCTTTCTTT
TRBV24-1	15	-	TRBD1	TRBJ1-2	CATSDPTGGNYGYTF	TGTGCCACCAGTGATCCTACAGGGGGCAACTATGGCTACACCTTC
TRBV20-1	14	-	-	TRBJ2-3	CSATTGRSTDTQYF	TGCAGTGCTACGACAGGCAGAAGTACAGATACGCAGTATTTT
TRBV10-3	14	many	-	TRBJ2-1	CAISESNSYNEQFF	TGTGCCATCAGTGAGTCGAACTCCTACAATGAGCAGTTCTTC
TRBV11-2	16	many	-	TRBJ1-1	CASSPRGAGLNTEAFF	TGTGCCAGCAGCCCCCGCGGGGCGGGCCTGAACACTGAAGCTTTCTTT
TRBV11-1	18	many	TRBD2	TRBJ2-1	CASSPGTNPVARHNEQFF	TGTGCCAGCAGCCCCGGGACTAATCCAGTGGCCCGTCACAATGAGCAGTTCTTC
TRBV25-1	17	few	TRBD2	TRBJ2-6	CASSAGGSSSVANVLTF	TGTGCCAGCAGCGCGGGGGGTTCTTCCTCTGTGGCCAACGTCCTTACTTTC
TRBV6-1	14	many	-	TRBJ1-4	CASRLGGRDEKLFF	TGTGCCAGCAGGCTGGGAGGGCGAGATGAAAAACTGTTTTTT
TRBV6-1	14	-	TRBD2	TRBJ2-7	CVSRTSGRAYEQYF	TGTGTCAGCAGGACTAGCGGGAGGGCCTACGAGCAGTACTTC
TRBV20-1	17	many	-	TRBJ2-5	CSARDPGAGGPQETQYF	TGCAGTGCTAGAGATCCAGGGGCAGGTGGACCCCAAGAGACCCAGTACTTC
TRBV20-1	13	-	-	TRBJ2-7	CSASARNSYEQYF	TGCAGTGCTAGTGCCAGAAACTCCTACGAGCAGTACTTC
TRBV28	15	many	-	TRBJ2-1	CASLGSGTSYNEQFF	TGTGCCAGCCTAGGGAGCGGAACTTCCTACAATGAGCAGTTCTTC
TRBV14	14	many	TRBD1	TRBJ1-2	CASSQNRGRHGYTF	TGTGCCAGCAGCCAGAACAGGGGTCGCCATGGCTACACCTTC
TRBV3-1	14	many	-	TRBJ1-4	CASSPQNDNEKLFF	TGTGCCAGCAGCCCACAAAACGACAATGAAAAACTGTTTTTT
TRBV24-1	18	-	TRBD1	TRBJ2-3	CATSDYGTGGAGTYTQYF	TGTGCCACCAGTGATTATGGGACAGGTGGCGCGGGCACATATACGCAGTATTTT
TRBV4-3	16	many	TRBD2	TRBJ2-7	CASSQEWASGTGEQYF	TGCGCCAGCAGCCAAGAATGGGCTAGCGGGACGGGGGAGCAGTACTTC
TRBV5-1	14	few	-	TRBJ1-2	CASSLSQGGYGYTF	TGCGCCAGCAGCTTGTCCCAGGGAGGATATGGCTACACCTTC
TRBV3-1	14	few	-	TRBJ1-4	CASSLGHNNEKLFF	TGTGCCAGCAGCCTGGGACATAATAATGAAAAACTGTTTTTT
TRBV5-1	14	many	-	TRBJ2-7	CASSPGTGGYEQYF	TGCGCCAGCAGCCCGGGGACTGGGGGATACGAGCAGTACTTC
TRBV6-2/TRBV6-3	16	many	TRBD1	TRBJ1-5	CASSRTGGLFNQPQHF	TGTGCCAGCAGTCGAACAGGGGGCCTCTTCAATCAGCCCCAGCATTTT
TRBV12-3/TRBV12-4	14	many	TRBD1	TRBJ1-4	CASSLGTGVEKLFF	TGTGCCAGCAGTTTAGGGACAGGGGTTGAAAAACTGTTTTTT